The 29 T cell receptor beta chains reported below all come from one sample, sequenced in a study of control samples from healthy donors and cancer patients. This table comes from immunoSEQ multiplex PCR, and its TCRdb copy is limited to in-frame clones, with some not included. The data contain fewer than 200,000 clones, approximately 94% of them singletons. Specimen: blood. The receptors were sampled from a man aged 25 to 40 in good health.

DNA of the CDR3: TGTGCCAGCGGGGCAAGGCCAACTAATGAAAAACTGTTTTTT. Encoded protein: CASGARPTNEKLFF. The rearrangement links TRBV27 to TRBJ1-4; tentatively, D is TRBD1 (5 bases). Germline V gene sequence: CDR1 MNHEY, CDR2 SMNVEV (reference sequence). This CDR3 region has 14 residues. V lost 8 bases to trimming and J lost 0 bases, with 10 bases between them.

The CDR3 nucleotides are TGCGCCAGCAGTGAGTCTCCTGCGGGGGGAAGAACAGATACGCAGTATTTT. Its translation: CASSESPAGGRTDTQYF. The V gene is TRBV10-2, the J gene TRBJ2-3; TRBD2 agrees at 8 bases. V dropped 0 bases and J dropped 3; count of bases not matched to a gene: 8. Germline V gene data show CDR1 as WSHSY and CDR2 as SAAADI. The CDR3 length is 17 residues.

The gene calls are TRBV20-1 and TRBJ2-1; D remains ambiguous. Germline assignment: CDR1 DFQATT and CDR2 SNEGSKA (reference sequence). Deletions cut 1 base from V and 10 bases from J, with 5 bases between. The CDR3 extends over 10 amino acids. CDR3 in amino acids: CSARAQEQFF. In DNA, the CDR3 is TGCAGTGCTAGAGCCCAAGAGCAGTTCTTC.

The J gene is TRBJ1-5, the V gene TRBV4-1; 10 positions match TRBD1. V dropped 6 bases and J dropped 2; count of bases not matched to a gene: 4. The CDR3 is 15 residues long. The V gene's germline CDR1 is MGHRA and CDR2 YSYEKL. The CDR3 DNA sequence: TGCGCCAGCAGTCCGACAGGGGGCGGCAATCAGCCCCAGCATTTT. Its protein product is CASSPTGGGNQPQHF.

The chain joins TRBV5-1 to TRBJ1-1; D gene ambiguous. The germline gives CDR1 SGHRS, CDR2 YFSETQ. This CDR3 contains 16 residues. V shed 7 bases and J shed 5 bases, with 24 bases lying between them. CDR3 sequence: CASRRGPTDDGTEAFF. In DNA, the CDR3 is TGCGCCAGCCGACGAGGCCCCACCGACGACGGGACTGAAGCTTTCTTT.

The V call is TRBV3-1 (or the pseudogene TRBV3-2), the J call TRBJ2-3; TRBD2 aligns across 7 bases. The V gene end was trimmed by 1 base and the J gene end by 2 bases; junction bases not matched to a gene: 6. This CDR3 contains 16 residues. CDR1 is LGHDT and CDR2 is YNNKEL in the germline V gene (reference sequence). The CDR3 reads CASSQGSGVYTDTQYF. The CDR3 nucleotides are TGTGCCAGCAGCCAAGGGAGCGGGGTATACACAGATACGCAGTATTTT.

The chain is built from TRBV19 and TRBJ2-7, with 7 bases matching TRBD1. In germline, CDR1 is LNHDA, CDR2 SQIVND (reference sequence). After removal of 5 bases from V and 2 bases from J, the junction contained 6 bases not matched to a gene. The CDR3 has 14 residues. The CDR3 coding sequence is TGTGCCAGTAGTGTAGGGACAGAAGCCTACGAGCAGTACTTC. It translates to CASSVGTEAYEQYF. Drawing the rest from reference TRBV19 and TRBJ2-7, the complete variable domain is DGGITQSPKYLFRKEGQNVTLSCEQNLNHDAMYWYRQDPGQGLRLIYYSQIVNDFQKGDIAEGYSVSREKKESFPLTVTSAQKNPTAFYLCASSVGTEAYEQYFGPGTRLTVT.

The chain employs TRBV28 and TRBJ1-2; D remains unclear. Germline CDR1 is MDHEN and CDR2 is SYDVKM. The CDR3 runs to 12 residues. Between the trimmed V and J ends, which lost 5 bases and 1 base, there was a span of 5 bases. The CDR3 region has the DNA TGTGCCAGCAGTCCACATAACTATGGCTACACCTTC. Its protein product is CASSPHNYGYTF.

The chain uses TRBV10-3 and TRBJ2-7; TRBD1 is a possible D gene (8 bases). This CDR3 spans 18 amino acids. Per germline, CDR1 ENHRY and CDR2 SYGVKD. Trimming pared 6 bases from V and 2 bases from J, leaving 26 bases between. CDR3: CAISPTTENRGGTYEQYF. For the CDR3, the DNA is TGTGCCATCAGCCCAACCACTGAAAACAGGGGGGGGACCTACGAGCAGTACTTC.

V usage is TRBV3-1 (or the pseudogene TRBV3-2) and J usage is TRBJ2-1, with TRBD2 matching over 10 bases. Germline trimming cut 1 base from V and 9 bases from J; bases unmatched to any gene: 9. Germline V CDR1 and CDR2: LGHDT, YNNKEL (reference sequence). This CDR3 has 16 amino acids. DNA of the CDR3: TGTGCCAGCAGCCAAGGGGGGCTAGCGGGAGTCGGTGAGCAGTTCTTC. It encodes CASSQGGLAGVGEQFF.

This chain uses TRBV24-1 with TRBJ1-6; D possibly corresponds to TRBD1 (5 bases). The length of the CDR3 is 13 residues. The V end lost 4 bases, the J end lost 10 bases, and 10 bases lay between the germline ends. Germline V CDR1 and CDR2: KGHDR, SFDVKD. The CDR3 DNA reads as TGTGCCACCAGTGAGTCAGGGTGGTCACCCCTCCACTTT. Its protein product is CATSESGWSPLHF.

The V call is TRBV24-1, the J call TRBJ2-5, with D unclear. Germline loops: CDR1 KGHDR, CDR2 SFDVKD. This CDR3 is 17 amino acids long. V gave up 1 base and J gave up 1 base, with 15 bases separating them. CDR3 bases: TGTGCCACCAGTGATTTTGGCCCTTGGAGTCCCCAAGAGACCCAGTACTTC. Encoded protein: CATSDFGPWSPQETQYF.

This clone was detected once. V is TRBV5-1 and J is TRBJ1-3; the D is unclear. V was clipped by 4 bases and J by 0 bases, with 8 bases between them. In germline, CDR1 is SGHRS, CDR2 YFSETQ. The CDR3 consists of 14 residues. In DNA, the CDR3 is TGCGCCAGCAGCCTCCCAGGCTCTGGAAACACCATATATTTT. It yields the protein CASSLPGSGNTIYF.

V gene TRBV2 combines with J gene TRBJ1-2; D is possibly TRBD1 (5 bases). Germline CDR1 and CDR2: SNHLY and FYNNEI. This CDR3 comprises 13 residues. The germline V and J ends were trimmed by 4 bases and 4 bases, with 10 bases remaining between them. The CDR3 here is CASSGVGGYGYTF. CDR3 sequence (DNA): TGTGCCAGCAGTGGGGTCGGGGGCTATGGCTACACCTTC.

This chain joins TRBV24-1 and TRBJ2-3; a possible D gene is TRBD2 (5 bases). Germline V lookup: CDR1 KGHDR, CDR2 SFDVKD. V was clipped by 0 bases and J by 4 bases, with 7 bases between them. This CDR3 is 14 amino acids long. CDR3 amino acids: CATSDLRAADTQYF. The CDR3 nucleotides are TGTGCCACCAGTGATTTGAGAGCGGCAGATACGCAGTATTTT.

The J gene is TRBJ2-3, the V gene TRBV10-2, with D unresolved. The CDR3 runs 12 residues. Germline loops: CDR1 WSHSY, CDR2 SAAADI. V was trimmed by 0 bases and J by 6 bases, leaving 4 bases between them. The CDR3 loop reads CASSESRDTQYF. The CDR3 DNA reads TGCGCCAGCAGTGAGTCGAGGGATACGCAGTATTTT.

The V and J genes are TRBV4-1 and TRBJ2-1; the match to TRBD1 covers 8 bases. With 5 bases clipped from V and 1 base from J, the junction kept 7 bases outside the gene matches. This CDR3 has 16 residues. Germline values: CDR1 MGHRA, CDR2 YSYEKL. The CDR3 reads CASSEIGQGSYNEQFF. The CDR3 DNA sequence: TGCGCCAGCAGCGAAATAGGACAGGGATCCTACAATGAGCAGTTCTTC.

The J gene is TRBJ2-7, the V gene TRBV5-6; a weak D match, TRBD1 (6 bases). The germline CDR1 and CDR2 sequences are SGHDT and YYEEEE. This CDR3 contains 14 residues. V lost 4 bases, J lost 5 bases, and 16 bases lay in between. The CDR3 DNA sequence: TGTGCCAGCAGCCCCCTCCACAGGGCCGACGAGCAGTACTTC. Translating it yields CASSPLHRADEQYF.

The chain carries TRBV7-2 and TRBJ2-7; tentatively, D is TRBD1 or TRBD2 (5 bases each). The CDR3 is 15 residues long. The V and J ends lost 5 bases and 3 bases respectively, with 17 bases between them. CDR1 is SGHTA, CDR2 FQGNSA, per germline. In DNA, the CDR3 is TGTGCCAGCAGCCCGGGGCTAGGTCGGGTCTACGAGCAGTACTTC. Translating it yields CASSPGLGRVYEQYF. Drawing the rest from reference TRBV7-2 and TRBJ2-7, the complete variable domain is GAGVSQSPSNKVTEKGKDVELRCDPISGHTALYWYRQSLGQGLEFLIYFQGNSAPDKSGLPSDRFSAERTGGSVSTLTIQRTQQEDSAVYLCASSPGLGRVYEQYFGPGTRLTVT.

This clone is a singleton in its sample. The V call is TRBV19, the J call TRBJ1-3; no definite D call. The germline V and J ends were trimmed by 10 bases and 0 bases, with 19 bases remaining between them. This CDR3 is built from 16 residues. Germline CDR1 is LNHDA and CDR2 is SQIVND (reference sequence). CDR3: CAKLESAQSSGNTIYF. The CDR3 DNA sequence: TGTGCCAAGTTGGAATCTGCCCAGAGCTCTGGAAACACCATATATTTT. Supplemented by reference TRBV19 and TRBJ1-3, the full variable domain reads DGGITQSPKYLFRKEGQNVTLSCEQNLNHDAMYWYRQDPGQGLRLIYYSQIVNDFQKGDIAEGYSVSREKKESFPLTVTSAQKNPTAFYLCAKLESAQSSGNTIYFGEGSWLTVV.

The CDR3 region has the DNA TGTGCCAGCCACCCCGGGGCCTCCTATAATTCACCCCTCCACTTT. Amino acids: CASHPGASYNSPLHF. The chain employs TRBV19 and TRBJ1-6; D perhaps matches TRBD1 (5 bases). The CDR3 runs 15 residues. V was cut by 9 bases and J by 0 bases, with 12 bases left in between. CDR1 LNHDA and CDR2 SQIVND come from the germline V gene (reference sequence). Together with reference TRBV19 and TRBJ1-6, the CDR3 gives the full variable domain: DGGITQSPKYLFRKEGQNVTLSCEQNLNHDAMYWYRQDPGQGLRLIYYSQIVNDFQKGDIAEGYSVSREKKESFPLTVTSAQKNPTAFYLCASHPGASYNSPLHFGNGTRLTVT.

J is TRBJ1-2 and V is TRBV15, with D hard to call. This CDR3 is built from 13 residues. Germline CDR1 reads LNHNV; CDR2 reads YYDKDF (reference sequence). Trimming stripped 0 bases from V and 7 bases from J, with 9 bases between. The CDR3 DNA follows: TGTGCCACCAGCAGAGATGAGAGAGGTGGCTACACCTTC. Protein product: CATSRDERGGYTF.

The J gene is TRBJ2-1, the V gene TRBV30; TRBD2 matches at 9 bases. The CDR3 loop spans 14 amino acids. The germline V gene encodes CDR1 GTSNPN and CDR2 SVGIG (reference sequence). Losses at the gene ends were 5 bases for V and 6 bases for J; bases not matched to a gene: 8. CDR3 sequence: CAWGKWREGNEQFF. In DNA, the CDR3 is TGTGCCTGGGGGAAATGGCGGGAGGGCAATGAGCAGTTCTTC.

DNA of the CDR3: TGCGCCAGCAGCTGGGGGAGACAGGGGGCCAACGAGCAGTACTTC. This translates into CASSWGRQGANEQYF. The chain is built from TRBV5-1 and TRBJ2-7, with 10 bases that match TRBD1. This CDR3 region has 15 residues. V shed 3 bases, J shed 5 bases, and the junction held 8 bases outside the gene matches. Per germline, CDR1 SGHRS and CDR2 YFSETQ. The full variable domain, its missing parts supplied by reference TRBV5-1 and TRBJ2-7, is KAGVTQTPRYLIKTRGQQVTLSCSPISGHRSVSWYQQTPGQGLQFLFEYFSETQRNKGNFPGRFSGRQFSNSRSEMNVSTLELGDSALYLCASSWGRQGANEQYFGPGTRLTVT.

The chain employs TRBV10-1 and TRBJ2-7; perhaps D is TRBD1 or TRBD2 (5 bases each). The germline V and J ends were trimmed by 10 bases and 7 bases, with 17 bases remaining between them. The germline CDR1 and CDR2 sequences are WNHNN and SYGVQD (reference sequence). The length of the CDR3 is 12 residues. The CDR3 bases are TGCGCCAACTCCGCGTGGGACCTGGAGCAGTACTTC. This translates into CANSAWDLEQYF.

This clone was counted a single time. CDR3 protein: CASSWDRGPYEQYF. The CDR3 bases are TGTGCCAGCAGCTGGGACAGGGGGCCCTACGAGCAGTACTTC. The V and J genes are TRBV7-3 and TRBJ2-7; TRBD1 agrees at 12 bases. The germline CDR1 and CDR2 sequences are SGHTA and FQGTGA. V lost 4 bases, J lost 2 bases, and 0 bases stayed unmatched. There are 14 residues in the CDR3.

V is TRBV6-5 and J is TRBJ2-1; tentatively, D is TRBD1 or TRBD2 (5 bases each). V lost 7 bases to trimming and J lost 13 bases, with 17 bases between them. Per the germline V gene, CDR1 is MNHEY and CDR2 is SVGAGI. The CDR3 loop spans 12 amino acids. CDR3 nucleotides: TGTGCCAGCACCGTGGGGGTGTTTAATCAGTTCTTC. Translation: CASTVGVFNQFF.

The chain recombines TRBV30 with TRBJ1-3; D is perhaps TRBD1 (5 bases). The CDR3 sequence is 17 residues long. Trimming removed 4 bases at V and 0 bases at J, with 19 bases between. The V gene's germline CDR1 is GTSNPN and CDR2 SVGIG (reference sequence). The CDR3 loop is CAWKQGPSPVSGNTIYF. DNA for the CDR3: TGTGCCTGGAAGCAGGGACCTTCTCCAGTCTCTGGAAACACCATATATTTT.

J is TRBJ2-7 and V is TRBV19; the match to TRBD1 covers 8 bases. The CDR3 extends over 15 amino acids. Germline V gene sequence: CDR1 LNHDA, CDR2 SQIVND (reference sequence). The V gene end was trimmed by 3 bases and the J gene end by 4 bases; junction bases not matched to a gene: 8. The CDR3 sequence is CASSIGQGAFYEQYF. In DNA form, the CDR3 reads TGTGCCAGTAGTATCGGCCAGGGGGCTTTTTACGAGCAGTACTTC.